This T cell receptor beta chain was obtained from a study of blood T cell repertoires in COVID-19. V was clipped by 6 bases and J by 0 bases; unmatched bases: 4. The V gene's germline CDR1 is SGHDN and CDR2 FVKESK. The CDR3 is 15 amino acids. Assay used: immunoSEQ multiplex PCR; TCRdb lists only in-frame clones, some missing. This table has approximately 250,000 clones, about nine tenths appearing once. Sample: PBMCs or T cells enriched from blood (not recorded which). The chain links TRBV14 to TRBJ2-7; 11 bases match TRBD2. This clonotype originated in a woman between 40 and 50 years old with acute COVID-19. The CDR3 spells CASSYLAGGSYEQYF. The CDR3 DNA follows: TGTGCCAGCAGTTATCTAGCGGGGGGCTCCTACGAGCAGTACTTC. The full variable domain, in which reference TRBV14 and TRBJ2-7 provide the parts outside the CDR3, is EAGVTQFPSHSVIEKGQTVTLRCDPISGHDNLYWYRRVMGKEIKFLLHFVKESKQDESGMPNNRFLAERTGGTYSTLKVQPAELEDSGVYFCASSYLAGGSYEQYFGPGTRLTVT.